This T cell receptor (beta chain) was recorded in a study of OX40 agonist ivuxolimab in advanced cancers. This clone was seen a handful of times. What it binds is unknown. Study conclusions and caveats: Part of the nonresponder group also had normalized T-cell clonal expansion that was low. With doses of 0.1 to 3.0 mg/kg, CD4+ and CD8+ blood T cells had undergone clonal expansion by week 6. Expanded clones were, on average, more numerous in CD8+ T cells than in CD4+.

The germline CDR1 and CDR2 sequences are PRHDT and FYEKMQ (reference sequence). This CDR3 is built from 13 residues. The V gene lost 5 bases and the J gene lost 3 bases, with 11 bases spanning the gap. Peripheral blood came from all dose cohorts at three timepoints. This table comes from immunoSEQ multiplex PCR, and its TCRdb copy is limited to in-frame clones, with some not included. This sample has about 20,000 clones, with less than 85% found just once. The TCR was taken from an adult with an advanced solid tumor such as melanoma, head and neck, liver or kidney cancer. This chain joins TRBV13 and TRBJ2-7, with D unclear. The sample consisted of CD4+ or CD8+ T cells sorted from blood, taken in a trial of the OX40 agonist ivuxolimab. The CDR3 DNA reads TGTGCCAGCAGCGTCAGACACGACTACGAGCAGTACTTC. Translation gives CASSVRHDYEQYF.